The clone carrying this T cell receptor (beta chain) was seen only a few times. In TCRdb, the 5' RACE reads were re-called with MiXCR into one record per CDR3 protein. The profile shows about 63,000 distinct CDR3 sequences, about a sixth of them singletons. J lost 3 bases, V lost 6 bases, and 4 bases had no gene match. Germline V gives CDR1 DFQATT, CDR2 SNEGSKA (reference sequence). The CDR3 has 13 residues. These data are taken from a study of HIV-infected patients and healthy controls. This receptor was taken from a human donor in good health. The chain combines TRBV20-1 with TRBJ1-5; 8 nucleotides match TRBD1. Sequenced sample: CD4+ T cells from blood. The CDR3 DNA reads TGCAGTGCCTCGGACAGGGTCAATCAGCCCCAGCATTTT. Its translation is CSASDRVNQPQHF.